The 3 T cell receptor beta chains below come from one sample, sequenced in a study of Graves' ophthalmopathy and Graves' hyperthyroidism. RNA served as the template for amplifying TCR beta CDR3 regions. First-round RT-PCR relied on HTBI primers, and a second-round multiplex PCR came next. TCRdb re-called the multiplex PCR reads through MiXCR, storing one row per CDR3 protein. The data hold approximately 45,000 distinct CDR3 sequences, with over 40% observed a single time. Input material: peripheral blood. The receptors derive from an adult man with Graves' ophthalmopathy.

The chain combines TRBV5-1 with TRBJ2-1; 8 bases fit TRBD1. Germline CDR1 reads SGHRS; CDR2 reads YFSETQ. Trimming took 5 bases from V and 2 from J; bases not matched to a gene: 3. The CDR3 extends over 14 amino acids. This CDR3 reads CASRLQGAYNEQFF. Written as DNA, the CDR3 is TGCGCCAGCAGATTACAGGGGGCCTACAATGAGCAGTTCTTC.

Remarks on this clonotype: The CDR3 does not close with the conserved phenylalanine or tryptophan, likely indicating a read error. The V and J genes are TRBV20-1 and TRBJ1-1; D is perhaps TRBD1 (5 bases). CDR1 and CDR2 (germline): DFQATT, SNEGSKA (reference sequence). V lost 4 bases, J lost 0 bases, and 12 bases lay in between. The CDR3 length is 14 residues. CDR3 DNA sequence: TGCAGTGCTACCCGGGACGGAGTGAACACTGAAGCTTTCGTT. Its translation is CSATRDGVNTEAFV.

This chain uses TRBV4-2 with TRBJ2-1, with TRBD2 matching 8 bases. The junction had 4 bases not matched to a gene; V was cut back by 4 bases and J by 5 bases. CDR1 LGHNA and CDR2 YNFKEQ come from the germline V gene. There are 14 residues in the CDR3. This chain's CDR3 is CASSLGLANNEQFF. CDR3 in DNA: TGTGCCAGCAGCCTCGGACTAGCCAACAATGAGCAGTTCTTC.